The 23 T cell receptor beta chains listed next were all sequenced from one sample in a study of Ad26.COV2.S vaccination and SARS-CoV-2 variants. This table comes from immunoSEQ multiplex PCR, and its TCRdb copy is limited to in-frame clones, with some not included. The table records 250,000 or so clones, about 83% of them present only once. The treatment was: roughly 19 received Ad26.COV2.S at low or high dose, single or two shots; five or six received placebo; per-sample allocation not given. Day 63 after the first vaccine or placebo injection was the time point for sampling. The sequences come from peripheral blood, collected in a trial of Ad26.COV2.S vaccine versus placebo. The receptors come from a person between 18 and 60 years old who received the Ad26.COV2.S COVID-19 vaccine or a placebo.

The chain links TRBV5-8 to TRBJ2-2; D is undetermined. The CDR3 has 16 amino acids. Germline CDR1 and CDR2: SGHTS and YDEGEE. Deletions cut 0 bases from V and 1 base from J, with 10 bases between. CDR3 bases: TGTGCCAGCAGCTTGGTGAAGGCAGTGAACACCGGGGAGCTGTTTTTT. Its protein is CASSLVKAVNTGELFF. The entire variable domain, with the rest obtained from reference TRBV5-8 and TRBJ2-2, is as follows: EAGVTQSPTHLIKTRGQQATLRCSPISGHTSVYWYQQALGLGLQFLLWYDEGEERNRGNFPPRFSGRQFPNYSSELNVNALELEDSALYLCASSLVKAVNTGELFFGEGSRLTVL.

The genes are TRBV27 and TRBJ1-1, with TRBD1 as a possible D gene (5 bases). V was shortened by 3 bases and J by 5 bases, with 13 bases between the two germline ends. This CDR3 has 14 residues. Per germline, CDR1 MNHEY and CDR2 SMNVEV (reference sequence). This CDR3 is CASSFALGGTEAFF. Written as DNA, the CDR3 is TGTGCCAGCAGTTTCGCCCTGGGGGGAACTGAAGCTTTCTTT.

V and J are TRBV4-1 and TRBJ1-2, with 7 bases that match TRBD1. Losses at the gene ends were 0 bases for V and 4 bases for J; bases not matched to a gene: 5. Germline loops: CDR1 MGHRA, CDR2 YSYEKL. This CDR3 has 15 residues. CDR3 region: CASSQDPGQFYGYTF. CDR3 bases: TGCGCCAGCAGCCAAGACCCGGGACAGTTCTATGGCTACACCTTC.

The CDR3 coding sequence is TGTGCCAGCAGCCCAACCATCCCTCGAAGACAGAAACGCTATGGCTACACCTTC. It codes for CASSPTIPRRQKRYGYTF. The chain has TRBV7-9 and TRBJ1-2; TRBD1 might be the D (5 bases). The CDR3 runs to 18 residues. The V gene lost 5 bases and the J gene lost 4 bases, with 26 bases spanning the gap. Germline CDR1 SEHNR, CDR2 FQNEAQ (reference sequence).

V gene TRBV7-3 combines with J gene TRBJ2-7; weak D call: TRBD2 (6 bases). CDR3 length: 15 residues. The V end was cut by 5 bases, the J end by 4 bases, with 18 bases between. Germline assignment: CDR1 SGHTA and CDR2 FQGTGA. Here the CDR3 reads CASSPTRDFLYEQYV. The DNA for the CDR3 is TGTGCCAGCAGCCCAACCCGGGACTTTCTATACGAGCAGTACGTC.

This clone showed up just once. This sequence joins TRBV5-4 and TRBJ2-7; D is unresolved. The CDR3 contains 14 residues. Germline CDR1 reads SGHNT; CDR2 reads YYREEE (reference sequence). Trimming took off 4 bases at V and 2 bases at J, with 13 bases between the two ends. The CDR3 reads CASSTSWRTYEQYV. The CDR3, as DNA: TGTGCCAGCAGCACCTCTTGGCGGACCTACGAGCAGTACGTC.

This clone was detected only once. This chain joins TRBV29-1 and TRBJ2-2; TRBD1 aligns across 8 bases. The germline V gene has CDR1 SQVTM and CDR2 ANQGSEA. The CDR3 is 14 amino acids. Losses at the gene ends were 7 bases for V and 0 bases for J; bases not matched to a gene: 4. CDR3 in amino acids: CSGRTGTNTGELFF. The CDR3 DNA sequence: TGCAGCGGGAGGACAGGGACGAACACCGGGGAGCTGTTTTTT.

V usage is TRBV7-2 and J usage is TRBJ2-5; the D gene is possibly TRBD2 (6 bases). CDR1 is SGHTA, CDR2 FQGNSA, per germline. The CDR3 contains 15 residues. Trimming removed 1 base from V and 7 bases from J, with 16 bases in between. In DNA form, the CDR3 reads TGTGCCAGCAGCTTAGGACTAGGCCTTCCGGCGACCCAGTACTTC. Translated, it gives CASSLGLGLPATQYF.

The rearrangement joins TRBV27 to TRBJ1-5; D is unresolved. V was shortened by 6 bases and J by 2 bases, with 17 bases between the two germline ends. Germline-derived CDR1 and CDR2 are MNHEY and SMNVEV (reference sequence). This CDR3 region has 16 residues. In nucleotides, the CDR3 is TGTGCCAGCAGGATCTCCGGCAGGTGGGGCAATCAGCCCCAGCATTTT. This translates into CASRISGRWGNQPQHF.

Here the CDR3 DNA reads TGTGCCAGCAGCCCCCTGACAGGGGATGGCTACACCTTC. This encodes CASSPLTGDGYTF. The chain couples TRBV7-9 to TRBJ1-2; 8 nucleotides agree with TRBD1. Germline CDR1 SEHNR, CDR2 FQNEAQ (reference sequence). The V gene end was trimmed by 5 bases and the J gene end by 6 bases; junction bases not matched to a gene: 5. CDR3 length: 13 amino acids.

This clone occurred once. The rearrangement joins TRBV27 to TRBJ1-2; tentatively, D is TRBD1 (6 bases). V shed 5 bases and J shed 1 base, with 11 bases lying between them. Germline CDR1 MNHEY, CDR2 SMNVEV (reference sequence). CDR3 size: 14 residues. The CDR3 loop reads CASSVTGDNYGYTF. CDR3 DNA sequence: TGTGCCAGCAGTGTGACAGGAGATAACTATGGCTACACCTTC.

The rearrangement links TRBV24-1 to TRBJ2-3, with D possibly being TRBD2 (6 bases). Germline V lookup: CDR1 KGHDR, CDR2 SFDVKD. The CDR3 totals 15 residues. The V end was cut by 2 bases, the J end by 6 bases, with 14 bases between. The CDR3 is CATSDSSGVADTQYF. The CDR3 DNA reads TGTGCCACCAGTGATTCCTCGGGAGTAGCGGATACGCAGTATTTT.

This clone was recorded once. V is TRBV6-1 and J is TRBJ1-5; no clear D. This CDR3 contains 16 residues. Germline CDR1 reads MNHNS; CDR2 reads SASEGT. The V end was cut by 1 base, the J end by 0 bases, with 10 bases between. CDR3 bases: TGTGCCAGCAGTGAAGAGGCAGGCTATAGCAATCAGCCCCAGCATTTT. It specifies CASSEEAGYSNQPQHF.

The CDR3 coding sequence is TGTGCCAGCACCCCGACCCCTAAGACCGGGGAGCTGTTTTTT. It yields the protein CASTPTPKTGELFF. This rearrangement joins TRBV9 to TRBJ2-2; D unclear. This CDR3 region has 14 residues. Germline V lookup: CDR1 SGDLS, CDR2 YYNGEE. Trimming took off 6 bases at V and 5 bases at J, with 14 bases between the two ends.

The chain uses TRBV7-6 and TRBJ1-2; D may be TRBD1 (6 bases). CDR3 length: 14 residues. Germline loops: CDR1 SGHVS, CDR2 FNYEAQ. The V end was cut by 4 bases, the J end by 8 bases, with 17 bases between. The CDR3: CASSSSDRSGGYTF. In nucleotides, the CDR3 is TGTGCCAGCAGCTCAAGCGACAGGTCTGGCGGCTACACCTTC. Full variable domain (remainder filled in from reference TRBV7-6 and TRBJ1-2): GAGVSQSPRYKVTKRGQDVALRCDPISGHVSLYWYRQALGQGPEFLTYFNYEAQQDKSGLPNDRFSAERPEGSISTLTIQRTEQRDSAMYRCASSSSDRSGGYTFGSGTRLTVV.

As DNA, the CDR3 is TGTGCCAGCTCACCCGTCGCTCTAGCGGGGGGTTCCGCAGATACGCAGTATTTT. It is translated as CASSPVALAGGSADTQYF. The chain employs TRBV18 and TRBJ2-3; 11 bases align to TRBD2. Per germline, CDR1 KGHSH and CDR2 LQKENI. This CDR3 comprises 18 residues. The V and J ends lost 3 bases and 4 bases, in that order; junction bases with no gene match: 12.

This chain uses TRBV7-3 with TRBJ2-3; D gene uncertain. From germline, CDR1 is SGHTA and CDR2 FQGTGA. Trimming removed 6 bases at V and 2 bases at J, with 9 bases between. CDR3 length equals 13 residues. The CDR3 DNA reads as TGTGCCAGCAGTCCCAACCCCACAGATACGCAGTATTTT. Its translation is CASSPNPTDTQYF.

The chain has TRBV7-8 and TRBJ2-1; 7 bases line up with TRBD1. This CDR3 comprises 15 residues. The V and J ends lost 0 bases and 3 bases, in that order; junction bases with no gene match: 2. Germline V lookup: CDR1 SGHVS, CDR2 FQNEAQ. CDR3 in amino acids: CASSLAGQSYNEQFF. CDR3 DNA sequence: TGTGCCAGCAGCTTAGCGGGACAGAGCTACAATGAGCAGTTCTTC. Drawing the rest from reference TRBV7-8 and TRBJ2-1, the complete variable domain is GAGVSQSPRYKVAKRGQDVALRCDPISGHVSLFWYQQALGQGPEFLTYFQNEAQLDKSGLPSDRFFAERPEGSVSTLKIQRTQQEDSAVYLCASSLAGQSYNEQFFGPGTRLTVL.

The chain recombines TRBV4-1 with TRBJ2-7; 7 positions match TRBD2. CDR3 length: 15 residues. Germline CDR1 and CDR2: MGHRA and YSYEKL. V was clipped by 0 bases and J by 3 bases; unmatched bases: 5. CDR3 sequence reads: CASSQDGSGLYEQYV. Written as DNA, the CDR3 is TGCGCCAGCAGCCAAGACGGTAGCGGGCTCTACGAGCAGTACGTC.

The J gene is TRBJ2-2, the V gene TRBV10-3; 8 bases are a match to TRBD2. Germline assignment: CDR1 ENHRY and CDR2 SYGVKD. The CDR3 is 18 amino acids. The trim removed 2 bases at V and 5 bases at J, leaving 13 bases unmatched. CDR3 residues: CAISEPLMTSEPTGELFF. CDR3 DNA sequence: TGTGCCATCAGTGAGCCTTTAATGACTAGCGAGCCAACCGGGGAGCTGTTTTTT.

The rearrangement uses TRBV7-2 and TRBJ2-7; 8 positions match TRBD2. The V segment lost 0 bases and the J segment 3 bases; nucleotides outside the gene matches: 7. CDR1 and CDR2 from the germline V gene are SGHTA and FQGNSA. This CDR3 is built from 16 residues. CDR3 DNA sequence: TGTGCCAGCAGCTTAGCGCCCGGGGGGGCAGTCTACGAGCAGTACTTC. This encodes CASSLAPGGAVYEQYF.

The chain is built from TRBV5-3 and TRBJ1-2, with no clear D. TRBV5-3 is known as an ORF, though its function is uncertain. This CDR3 spans 13 amino acids. Trimming shortened V by 1 base and J by 6 bases, and 10 bases separated the two germline ends. CDR3 amino acids: CARSLTDSHGYTF. DNA of the CDR3: TGTGCCAGAAGCTTGACCGATAGCCATGGCTACACCTTC.

The J gene is TRBJ2-5, the V gene TRBV5-6, with 10 bases lining up with TRBD2. This CDR3 is 16 amino acids long. Per the germline V gene, CDR1 is SGHDT and CDR2 is YYEEEE. Unmatched junction bases numbered 6, after V lost 2 bases and J lost 2 bases. The CDR3 here is CASSLPAGGLQETQYF. CDR3 DNA sequence: TGTGCCAGCAGCTTACCAGCGGGGGGGCTACAAGAGACCCAGTACTTC.